This is a list of T cell receptor beta chains from one sample in a study of T cell responses to AZD1222 COVID-19 vaccine. Sequencing used immunoSEQ multiplex PCR; TCRdb keeps in-frame clones, though not all of them. The sample lists about 140,000 clones, around nine tenths occurring once. The sample here was peripheral blood, taken on day 0 of AZD1222 vaccination. The receptors shown here come from an adult in good health. Each CDR3 is given with its conserved first and last residue. Each record gives: CDR3 length, clone size, J gene, V gene, D gene, CDR3 DNA, CDR3 protein. The D gene is left open where the match is weak. The size entry is marked missing in some rows and otherwise reads once, few, many or a size class.

11 | NA | TRBJ2-7 | TRBV30 | NA | TGTGCCTGGAGTTTCGACTACGAGCAGTACTTC | CAWSFDYEQYF
13 | NA | TRBJ1-2 | TRBV5-8 | TRBD1 | TGTGCCAGCAGCGCCGGACAGGCCTATGGCTACACCTTC | CASSAGQAYGYTF
16 | NA | TRBJ2-7 | TRBV11-2 | TRBD2 | TGTGCCAGCAGCTCTTATGGGACTAGCGTATCCTACGAGCAGTACTTC | CASSSYGTSVSYEQYF
13 | NA | TRBJ1-1 | TRBV19 | NA | TGTGCCAGTAGTAGCCCCGGGCCGACTGAAGCTTTCTTT | CASSSPGPTEAFF
10 | NA | TRBJ1-1 | TRBV30 | NA | TGTGCCTCCTCGGGGCGGATTGCTTTCTTT | CASSGRIAFF
16 | NA | TRBJ2-1 | TRBV5-5 | NA | TGTGCCAGCAGCTTGTCTCCGGTGGGAGGAGACAATGAGCAGTTCTTC | CASSLSPVGGDNEQFF
15 | NA | TRBJ2-7 | TRBV11-2 | NA | TGTGCCAGCAGCTTAGAAACAGCTTTACCCTACGAGCAGTACTTC | CASSLETALPYEQYF
16 | NA | TRBJ2-3 | TRBV6-5 | NA | TGTGCCAGCAGTTCCCGGGGGGCCCAAGGGACAGATACGCAGTATTTT | CASSSRGAQGTDTQYF
16 | NA | TRBJ2-1 | TRBV1 | NA | TGCACCAGCAGCCAAGAGAATAGTCAACAGGGCAATGAGCAGTTCTTC | CTSSQENSQQGNEQFF
14 | NA | TRBJ2-1 | TRBV5-4 | NA | TGTGCCAGCAGCCCGCGGACCCTGGGGGGTGAGCAGTTCTTC | CASSPRTLGGEQFF
14 | NA | TRBJ1-1 | TRBV5-1 | NA | TGCGCCAGCAGCTTAGCAGTGGAGGGAGGTGAAGCTTTCTTT | CASSLAVEGGEAFF
15 | NA | TRBJ2-5 | TRBV5-1 | TRBD1 | TGCGCCAGCAGCCCCTTCGGACAGGGACGAGAGACCCAGTACTTC | CASSPFGQGRETQYF
11 | NA | TRBJ2-7 | TRBV20-1 | NA | TGCAGTGCTTGGAACTCCTACGAGCAGTACTTC | CSAWNSYEQYF
14 | NA | TRBJ1-5 | TRBV27 | NA | TGTGCCAGCGGACCCTCGCAGGGTCGTCAGCCCCAGCATTTT | CASGPSQGRQPQHF
14 | few | TRBJ1-1 | TRBV30 | TRBD1 | TGTGCCTGGAGACCAGGGGGCTTTAACACTGAAGCTTTCTTT | CAWRPGGFNTEAFF
14 | NA | TRBJ1-2 | TRBV5-4 | NA | TGTGCCAGCAGCGCTCGGGGCCCCGACTATGGCTACACCTTC | CASSARGPDYGYTF
16 | few | TRBJ1-3 | TRBV10-1 | TRBD1 | TGCGCCAGCAGTGGTGGACAGGGGAACTCTGGAAACACCATATATTTT | CASSGGQGNSGNTIYF
14 | NA | TRBJ1-4 | TRBV6-5 | NA | TGTGCCAGCAGTTCGGGGGGATCTAATGAAAAACTGTTTTTT | CASSSGGSNEKLFF
15 | NA | TRBJ2-3 | TRBV28 | TRBD2 | TGTGCCAGCAGGGGGTACATCGGGAGGTCAGATACGCAGTATTTT | CASRGYIGRSDTQYF
14 | NA | TRBJ2-6 | TRBV6-5 | NA | TGTGCCAGCAGCCGAGACCCGTCGGCCAACGTCCTGACTTTC | CASSRDPSANVLTF
14 | NA | TRBJ2-3 | TRBV5-1 | NA | TGCGCCAGCAGCTTCCGGAGTAGAACAGATACGCAGTATTTT | CASSFRSRTDTQYF
13 | NA | TRBJ2-3 | TRBV11-2 | NA | TGTGCCAGCAGCGCCCGCCCGATGGATACGCAGTATTTT | CASSARPMDTQYF
16 | NA | TRBJ1-5 | TRBV7-8 | NA | TGTGCCAGCAGCTTAGTCAGCAGGGGAATCGATCAGCCCCAGCATTTT | CASSLVSRGIDQPQHF
15 | NA | TRBJ2-7 | TRBV6-6 | NA | TGTGCCAGCAGCGATGTCGGGGCAGGGGTTTACGAGCAGTACTTC | CASSDVGAGVYEQYF
14 | NA | TRBJ1-6 | TRBV13 | NA | TGTGCCAGCAGTCCGTCCGGGGTAAATTCACCCCTCCACTTT | CASSPSGVNSPLHF
16 | NA | TRBJ1-2 | TRBV6-1 | TRBD1 | TGTGCCAGCAGTGAATTCCGGGACAGGGGAGTTAATGGCTACACCTTC | CASSEFRDRGVNGYTF
16 | NA | TRBJ1-6 | TRBV7-9 | NA | TGTGCCAGCAGTGAGCCGGAGGCCATCTTTAATTCACCCCTCCACTTT | CASSEPEAIFNSPLHF
15 | NA | TRBJ2-1 | TRBV7-9 | TRBD1 | TGTGCCAGCAGACTTTCGGGACAGGGGACCAATGAGCAGTTCTTC | CASRLSGQGTNEQFF
14 | NA | TRBJ2-1 | TRBV30 | NA | TGTGCCCGTTCGGGGGACGGCGCCTACAATGAGCAGTTCTTC | CARSGDGAYNEQFF
17 | NA | TRBJ2-3 | TRBV18 | TRBD2 | TGTGCCAGCTCACCTCCCGGGACTAGCGTTGGCACAGATACGCAGTATTTT | CASSPPGTSVGTDTQYF
14 | NA | TRBJ2-7 | TRBV28 | NA | TGTGCCAGCAGGACCAATAGGGGCGCCTACGAGCAGTACTTC | CASRTNRGAYEQYF
14 | NA | TRBJ2-2 | TRBV6-4 | NA | TGTGCCAGCAGTGACGATAATGATTACGGGGAGCTGTTTTTT | CASSDDNDYGELFF
15 | NA | TRBJ2-2 | TRBV2 | TRBD1 | TGTGCCAGCAGACCAGGGACAGGGGGTGCCGGGGAGCTGTTTTTT | CASRPGTGGAGELFF
13 | NA | TRBJ1-1 | TRBV5-8 | NA | TGTGCCAGCAGCTTGGGAGGTAACACTGAAGCTTTCTTT | CASSLGGNTEAFF
12 | NA | TRBJ1-2 | TRBV28 | NA | TGTGCCAGCAGTTACAGGTCCTATGGCTACACCTTC | CASSYRSYGYTF